The TCR beta chain described here comes from a study of beta chain features in type 1 diabetes. Expressed TCRB transcripts got sequenced, as all isolated RNA was reverse transcribed. Assay: immunoSEQ multiplex PCR; the TCRdb copy retains only in-frame clones and omits some. The data show about 620,000 clones, with 15% to 18% seen just once and about 0.093% held by the top ten. Trimming stripped 2 bases from V and 1 base from J, with 6 bases between. Germline V gene lookup returns CDR1 SGHRS and CDR2 YFSETQ. The CDR3 totals 13 residues. Sequencing was done on a sample of naive CD4+ T cells from blood. The sequence was obtained from a man aged 18 to 35 in good health. The chain has TRBV5-1 and TRBJ2-5; D call uncertain. The CDR3 nucleotides read TGCGCCAGCAGCTTTGGAATCCAAGAGACCCAGTACTTC. The encoded protein is CASSFGIQETQYF.